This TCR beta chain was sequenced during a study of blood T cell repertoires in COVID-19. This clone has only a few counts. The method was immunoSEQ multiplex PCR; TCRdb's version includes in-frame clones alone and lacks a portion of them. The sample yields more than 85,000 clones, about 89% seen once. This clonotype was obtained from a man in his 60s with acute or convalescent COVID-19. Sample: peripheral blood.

The CDR3 DNA follows: TGTGCCAGCAGTTTATCTTCCCCCGGGGGAAGCTCCTACGAGCAGTACTTC. This encodes CASSLSSPGGSSYEQYF. The chain has TRBV27 and TRBJ2-7, with D possibly matching TRBD2 (6 bases). The CDR3 consists of 17 residues. The germline V gene has CDR1 MNHEY and CDR2 SMNVEV (reference sequence). Trimming pared 0 bases from V and 0 bases from J, leaving 15 bases between.